This T cell receptor (beta chain) was documented in a study of early T cells in non-severe SARS-CoV-2 infection. TCRdb re-analysed the 5' RACE reads in MiXCR, keeping a single row per CDR3 protein. The sample includes tens of thousands of distinct CDR3 sequences, 14% of them seen just once. About this clonotype: At one end, the junction sequence differs from germline, possibly due to a read error.

The CDR3 is 15 amino acids. In germline, CDR1 is MNHEY, CDR2 SVGAGI. This TCR derives from an adult who was a healthcare worker with PCR-confirmed SARS-CoV-2 infection or an uninfected control (not recorded which). The chain uses TRBV6-5 and TRBJ2-3; perhaps TRBD1 as D (6 bases). Input material: whole blood. The CDR3 nucleotides read TGTGTCAGCAGCTATGGACAGACACCCACAGATACGCAGTATTTT. It translates to CVSSYGQTPTDTQYF.